The 12 T cell receptor beta chains reported below all come from one sample, sequenced in a study of PD-1 blockade in classical Hodgkin lymphoma. The method was immunoSEQ multiplex PCR; TCRdb's version includes in-frame clones alone and lacks a portion of them. The sample includes 100,000 or so clones, under 95% seen only once; the top ten take less than 2%. Described time point: cycle 4 day 1 (C4D1), after more than five weeks of nivolumab. Relapses following autologous stem cell transplantation were seen in all patients, with brentuximab vedotin exposure varying. The specimen comprised peripheral blood mononuclear cells (PBMCs), sampled before the fourth cycle of nivolumab. The receptors stem from a human donor with classical Hodgkin lymphoma.

This sequence joins TRBV16 and TRBJ1-1; D unclear. V lost 4 bases to trimming and J lost 7 bases, with 16 bases between them. This CDR3 is built from 14 residues. The germline V gene has CDR1 KGHSY and CDR2 FQNENV. The CDR3 sequence: CASSLDRALNEAFF. The CDR3 nucleotides read TGTGCCAGCAGCCTTGACCGGGCTTTAAATGAAGCTTTCTTT.

The CDR3 DNA reads TGTGCCAGCAGCTTACGACAGGGCGGTGAAAAACTGTTTTTT. This sequence encodes CASSLRQGGEKLFF. V gene TRBV5-6 combines with J gene TRBJ1-4; TRBD1 aligns across 7 bases. The germline gives CDR1 SGHDT, CDR2 YYEEEE. The V gene end was trimmed by 2 bases and the J gene end by 7 bases; junction bases not matched to a gene: 5. The CDR3 has 14 residues.

A few counts support this clone. The chain is built from TRBV28 and TRBJ1-5; D is perhaps TRBD1 (6 bases). The CDR3 is 16 amino acids. Between the trimmed V and J ends, which lost 2 bases and 4 bases, there was a span of 15 bases. Germline CDR1 MDHEN, CDR2 SYDVKM. The CDR3 DNA reads as TGTGCCAGCAGTTTAAGGGTGGGGGCAGGGAATCAGCCCCAGCATTTT. It specifies CASSLRVGAGNQPQHF.

The chain is built from TRBV10-1 and TRBJ2-1, with D perhaps matching TRBD1 (5 bases). The V and J ends lost 4 bases and 4 bases respectively, with 17 bases between them. CDR3 length: 16 amino acids. The germline V gene has CDR1 WNHNN and CDR2 SYGVQD (reference sequence). The CDR3 sequence: CASSGVGQTAYNEQFF. The CDR3 coding sequence is TGCGCCAGCAGTGGAGTTGGTCAGACAGCGTACAATGAGCAGTTCTTC.

This clone appeared a single time. This chain uses TRBV19 with TRBJ2-1, with TRBD2 matching 13 bases. J gave up 6 bases and V 6 bases, and 8 bases lay outside the gene matches. CDR1 LNHDA and CDR2 SQIVND come from the germline V gene (reference sequence). The CDR3 runs 16 residues. The CDR3 region is CASSGTSGTEGNEQFF. The CDR3, as DNA: TGTGCCAGTAGCGGGACTAGCGGGACGGAGGGCAATGAGCAGTTCTTC.

The sample holds one count of this clone. The chain has TRBV28 and TRBJ2-2, with TRBD2 identical over 13 bases. Germline values: CDR1 MDHEN, CDR2 SYDVKM. This CDR3 has 18 residues. The V gene end was trimmed by 6 bases and the J gene end by 7 bases; junction bases not matched to a gene: 14. The CDR3 loop reads CASSIPKGLAGAGGELFF. CDR3 nucleotide sequence: TGTGCCAGCAGCATCCCCAAAGGACTAGCGGGAGCGGGCGGGGAGCTGTTTTTT.

The chain employs TRBV4-1 and TRBJ2-7, with no clear D. This CDR3 is built from 12 residues. Trimming pared 3 bases from V and 3 bases from J, leaving 6 bases between. Germline CDR1 is MGHRA and CDR2 is YSYEKL. CDR3 sequence: CASSHLDYEQYF. The DNA for the CDR3 is TGCGCCAGCAGCCACCTGGACTACGAGCAGTACTTC.

The table lists this clone with a few counts. The chain couples TRBV30 to TRBJ2-5; TRBD1 aligns across 8 bases. The CDR3 runs to 15 residues. The V gene end was trimmed by 0 bases and the J gene end by 5 bases; junction bases not matched to a gene: 8. Per the germline V gene, CDR1 is GTSNPN and CDR2 is SVGIG (reference sequence). CDR3 DNA: TGTGCCTGGAGTGTTGGCAGGGGGCTAGGTGAGACCCAGTACTTC. Protein product: CAWSVGRGLGETQYF.

This rearrangement joins TRBV28 to TRBJ2-2; 9 bases map to TRBD2. The CDR3 is made up of 15 amino acids. Losses at the gene ends were 8 bases for V and 7 bases for J; bases not matched to a gene: 11. Germline CDR1 and CDR2: MDHEN and SYDVKM. The CDR3, as DNA: TGTGCCAGCGGTTGGACCGGGACTAGCAGCGGGGAGCTGTTTTTT. The encoded protein is CASGWTGTSSGELFF.

This rearrangement joins TRBV5-1 to TRBJ1-1, with D tentatively TRBD1 (5 bases). The CDR3 is 16 residues long. The germline CDR1 and CDR2 sequences are SGHRS and YFSETQ. The V end was cut by 4 bases, the J end by 0 bases, with 16 bases between. CDR3: CASSPRDVVLNTEAFF. The CDR3 bases are TGCGCCAGCAGCCCTCGGGACGTTGTTCTGAACACTGAAGCTTTCTTT.

The chain combines TRBV5-1 with TRBJ2-5; 7 nucleotides line up with TRBD2. Germline V gene sequence: CDR1 SGHRS, CDR2 YFSETQ. The V gene end was trimmed by 4 bases and the J gene end by 0 bases; junction bases not matched to a gene: 9. The CDR3 spans 16 residues. CDR3 protein: CASSTWTGGYQETQYF. The DNA of the CDR3 is TGCGCCAGCAGCACCTGGACGGGAGGATACCAAGAGACCCAGTACTTC.

The chain links TRBV6-4 to TRBJ2-1, with 7 bases that match TRBD2. V lost 3 bases, J lost 10 bases, and 9 bases stayed unmatched. Germline V CDR1 and CDR2: MRHNA, SNTAGT. The CDR3 has 14 residues. Written as DNA, the CDR3 is TGTGCCAGCAGTGAGGAGCGGGGCGTTGGAGAGCAGTTCTTC. Translating it yields CASSEERGVGEQFF.